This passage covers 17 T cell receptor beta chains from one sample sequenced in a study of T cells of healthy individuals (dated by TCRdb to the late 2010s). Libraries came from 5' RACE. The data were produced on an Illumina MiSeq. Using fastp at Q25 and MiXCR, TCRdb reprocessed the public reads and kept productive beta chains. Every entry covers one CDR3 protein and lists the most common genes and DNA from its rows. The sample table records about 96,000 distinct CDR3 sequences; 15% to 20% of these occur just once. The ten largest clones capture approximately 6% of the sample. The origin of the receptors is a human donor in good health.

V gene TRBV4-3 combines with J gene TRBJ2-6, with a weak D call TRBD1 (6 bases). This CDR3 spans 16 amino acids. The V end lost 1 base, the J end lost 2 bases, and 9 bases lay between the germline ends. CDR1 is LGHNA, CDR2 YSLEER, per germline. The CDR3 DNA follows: TGCGCCAGCAGCCAAGTTGCAGGGGCTGGGGCCAACGTCCTGACTTTC. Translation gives CASSQVAGAGANVLTF.

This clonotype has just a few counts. This CDR3 reads CASPTGTGSLVEQFF. CDR3 nucleotides: TGTGCCTCCCCAACCGGGACAGGGTCACTAGTTGAGCAGTTCTTC. J is TRBJ2-1 and V is TRBV7-9; TRBD1 aligns across 9 bases. The trim removed 11 bases at V and 9 bases at J, leaving 17 bases unmatched. The V gene's germline CDR1 is SEHNR and CDR2 FQNEAQ (reference sequence). There are 15 residues in the CDR3.

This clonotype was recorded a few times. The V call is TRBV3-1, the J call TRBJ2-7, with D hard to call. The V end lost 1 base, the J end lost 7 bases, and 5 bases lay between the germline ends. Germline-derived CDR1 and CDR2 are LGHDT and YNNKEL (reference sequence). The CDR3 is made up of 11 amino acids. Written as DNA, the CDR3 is TGTGCCAGCAGCCAAGGTGATGAGCAGTACTTC. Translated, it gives CASSQGDEQYF.

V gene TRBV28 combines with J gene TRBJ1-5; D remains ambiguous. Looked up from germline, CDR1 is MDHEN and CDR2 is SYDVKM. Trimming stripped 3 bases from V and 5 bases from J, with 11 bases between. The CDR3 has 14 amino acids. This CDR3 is CASSFGDNYQPQHF. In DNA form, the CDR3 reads TGTGCCAGCAGTTTCGGCGACAACTATCAGCCCCAGCATTTT.

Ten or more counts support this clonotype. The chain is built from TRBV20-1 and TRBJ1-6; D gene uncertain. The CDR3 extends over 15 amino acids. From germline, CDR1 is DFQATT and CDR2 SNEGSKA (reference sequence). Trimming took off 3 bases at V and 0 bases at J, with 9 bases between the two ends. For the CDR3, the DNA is TGCAGTGCTAGGTTGGCCAGCTCCTATAATTCACCCCTCCACTTT. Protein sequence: CSARLASSYNSPLHF.

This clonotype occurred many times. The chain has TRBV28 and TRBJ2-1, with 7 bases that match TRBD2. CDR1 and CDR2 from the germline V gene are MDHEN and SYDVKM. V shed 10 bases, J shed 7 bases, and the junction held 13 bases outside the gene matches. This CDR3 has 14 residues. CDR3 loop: CAITLGGGLNEQFF. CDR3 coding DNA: TGTGCCATTACCCTGGGGGGGGGGTTAAATGAGCAGTTCTTC.

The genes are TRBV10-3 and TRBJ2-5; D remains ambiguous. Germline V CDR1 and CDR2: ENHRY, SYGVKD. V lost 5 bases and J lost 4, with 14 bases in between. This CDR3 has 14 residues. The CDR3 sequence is CAISPRVAGETQYF. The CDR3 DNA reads TGTGCCATCAGTCCTAGGGTAGCCGGAGAGACCCAGTACTTC.

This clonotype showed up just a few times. The CDR3 reads CASSILDKGTEAFF. Written as DNA, the CDR3 is TGTGCCAGTAGTATTCTGGATAAGGGCACTGAAGCTTTCTTT. The chain couples TRBV19 to TRBJ1-1; D not resolved. The CDR3 has 14 amino acids. Germline V gene data show CDR1 as LNHDA and CDR2 as SQIVND (reference sequence). V dropped 3 bases and J dropped 4 bases, with 12 bases sitting between them.

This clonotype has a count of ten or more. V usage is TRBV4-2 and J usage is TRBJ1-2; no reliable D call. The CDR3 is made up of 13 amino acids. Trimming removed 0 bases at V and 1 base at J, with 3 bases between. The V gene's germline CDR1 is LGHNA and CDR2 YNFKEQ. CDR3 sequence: CASSQDLNYGYTF. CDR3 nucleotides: TGTGCCAGCAGCCAAGACCTTAACTATGGCTACACCTTC.

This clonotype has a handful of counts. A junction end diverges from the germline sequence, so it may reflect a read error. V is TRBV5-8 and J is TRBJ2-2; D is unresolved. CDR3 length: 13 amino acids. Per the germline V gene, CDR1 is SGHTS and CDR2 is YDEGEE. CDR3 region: CASSLENSGELFF. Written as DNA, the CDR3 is TGTGCCAGCAGCTTGGAGAACAGCGGGGAGCTGTTTTTT. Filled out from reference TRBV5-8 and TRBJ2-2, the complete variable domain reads EAGVTQSPTHLIKTRGQQATLRCSPISGHTSVYWYQQALGLGLQFLLWYDEGEERNRGNFPPRFSGRQFPNYSSELNVNALELEDSALYLCASSLENSGELFFGEGSRLTVL.

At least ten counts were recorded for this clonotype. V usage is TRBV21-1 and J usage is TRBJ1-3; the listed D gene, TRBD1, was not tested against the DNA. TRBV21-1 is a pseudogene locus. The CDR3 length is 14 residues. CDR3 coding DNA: TGTGCCAGCAGCCAACATAGGGGGGGAAACACCATATATTTT. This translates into CASSQHRGGNTIYF.

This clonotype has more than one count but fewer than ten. CDR3 DNA sequence: TGTGCCAGCAGTTTGGACCCATGGACAGCCACCTACGAGCAGTACTTC. This sequence encodes CASSLDPWTATYEQYF. The chain has TRBV28 and TRBJ2-7; a weak D match, TRBD1 (6 bases). Trimming shortened V by 3 bases and J by 2 bases, and 17 bases separated the two germline ends. Germline CDR1 is MDHEN and CDR2 is SYDVKM. The CDR3 consists of 16 residues.

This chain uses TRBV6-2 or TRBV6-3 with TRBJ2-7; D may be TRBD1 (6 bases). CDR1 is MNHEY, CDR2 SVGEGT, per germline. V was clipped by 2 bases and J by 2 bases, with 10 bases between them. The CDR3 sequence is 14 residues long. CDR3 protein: CASSYDGQPYEQYF. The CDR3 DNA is TGTGCCAGCAGTTACGACGGACAGCCCTACGAGCAGTACTTC.

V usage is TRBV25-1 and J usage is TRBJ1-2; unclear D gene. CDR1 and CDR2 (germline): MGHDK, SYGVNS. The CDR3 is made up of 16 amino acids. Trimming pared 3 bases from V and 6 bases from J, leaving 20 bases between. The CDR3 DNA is TGTGCCAGCAGTGAGTTAATCGTGGGGAGAGGTGATGGCTACACCTTC. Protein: CASSELIVGRGDGYTF.

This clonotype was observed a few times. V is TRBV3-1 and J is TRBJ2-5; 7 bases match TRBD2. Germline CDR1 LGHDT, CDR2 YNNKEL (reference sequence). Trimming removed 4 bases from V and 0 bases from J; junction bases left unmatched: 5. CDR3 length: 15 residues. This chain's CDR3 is CASSPTGTNQETQYF. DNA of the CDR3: TGTGCCAGCAGCCCCACCGGGACTAACCAAGAGACCCAGTACTTC.

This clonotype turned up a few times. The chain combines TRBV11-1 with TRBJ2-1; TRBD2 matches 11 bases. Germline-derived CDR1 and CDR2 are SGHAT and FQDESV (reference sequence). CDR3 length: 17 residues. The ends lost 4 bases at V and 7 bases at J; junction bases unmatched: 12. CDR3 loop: CASSSISGTSGGNEQFF. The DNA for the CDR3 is TGTGCCAGCAGCTCGATTTCCGGGACTAGCGGAGGGAATGAGCAGTTCTTC. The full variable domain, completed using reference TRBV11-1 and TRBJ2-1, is EAEVAQSPRYKITEKSQAVAFWCDPISGHATLYWYRQILGQGPELLVQFQDESVVDDSQLPKDRFSAERLKGVDSTLKIQPAELGDSAMYLCASSSISGTSGGNEQFFGPGTRLTVL.

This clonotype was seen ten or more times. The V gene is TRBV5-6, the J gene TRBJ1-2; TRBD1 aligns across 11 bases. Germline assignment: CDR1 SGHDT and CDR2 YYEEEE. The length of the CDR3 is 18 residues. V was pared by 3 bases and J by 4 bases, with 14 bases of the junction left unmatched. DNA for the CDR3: TGTGCCAGCAGCTGGTCAGAATCCGGGACAGGGGGATTCTATGGCTACACCTTC. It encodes CASSWSESGTGGFYGYTF.